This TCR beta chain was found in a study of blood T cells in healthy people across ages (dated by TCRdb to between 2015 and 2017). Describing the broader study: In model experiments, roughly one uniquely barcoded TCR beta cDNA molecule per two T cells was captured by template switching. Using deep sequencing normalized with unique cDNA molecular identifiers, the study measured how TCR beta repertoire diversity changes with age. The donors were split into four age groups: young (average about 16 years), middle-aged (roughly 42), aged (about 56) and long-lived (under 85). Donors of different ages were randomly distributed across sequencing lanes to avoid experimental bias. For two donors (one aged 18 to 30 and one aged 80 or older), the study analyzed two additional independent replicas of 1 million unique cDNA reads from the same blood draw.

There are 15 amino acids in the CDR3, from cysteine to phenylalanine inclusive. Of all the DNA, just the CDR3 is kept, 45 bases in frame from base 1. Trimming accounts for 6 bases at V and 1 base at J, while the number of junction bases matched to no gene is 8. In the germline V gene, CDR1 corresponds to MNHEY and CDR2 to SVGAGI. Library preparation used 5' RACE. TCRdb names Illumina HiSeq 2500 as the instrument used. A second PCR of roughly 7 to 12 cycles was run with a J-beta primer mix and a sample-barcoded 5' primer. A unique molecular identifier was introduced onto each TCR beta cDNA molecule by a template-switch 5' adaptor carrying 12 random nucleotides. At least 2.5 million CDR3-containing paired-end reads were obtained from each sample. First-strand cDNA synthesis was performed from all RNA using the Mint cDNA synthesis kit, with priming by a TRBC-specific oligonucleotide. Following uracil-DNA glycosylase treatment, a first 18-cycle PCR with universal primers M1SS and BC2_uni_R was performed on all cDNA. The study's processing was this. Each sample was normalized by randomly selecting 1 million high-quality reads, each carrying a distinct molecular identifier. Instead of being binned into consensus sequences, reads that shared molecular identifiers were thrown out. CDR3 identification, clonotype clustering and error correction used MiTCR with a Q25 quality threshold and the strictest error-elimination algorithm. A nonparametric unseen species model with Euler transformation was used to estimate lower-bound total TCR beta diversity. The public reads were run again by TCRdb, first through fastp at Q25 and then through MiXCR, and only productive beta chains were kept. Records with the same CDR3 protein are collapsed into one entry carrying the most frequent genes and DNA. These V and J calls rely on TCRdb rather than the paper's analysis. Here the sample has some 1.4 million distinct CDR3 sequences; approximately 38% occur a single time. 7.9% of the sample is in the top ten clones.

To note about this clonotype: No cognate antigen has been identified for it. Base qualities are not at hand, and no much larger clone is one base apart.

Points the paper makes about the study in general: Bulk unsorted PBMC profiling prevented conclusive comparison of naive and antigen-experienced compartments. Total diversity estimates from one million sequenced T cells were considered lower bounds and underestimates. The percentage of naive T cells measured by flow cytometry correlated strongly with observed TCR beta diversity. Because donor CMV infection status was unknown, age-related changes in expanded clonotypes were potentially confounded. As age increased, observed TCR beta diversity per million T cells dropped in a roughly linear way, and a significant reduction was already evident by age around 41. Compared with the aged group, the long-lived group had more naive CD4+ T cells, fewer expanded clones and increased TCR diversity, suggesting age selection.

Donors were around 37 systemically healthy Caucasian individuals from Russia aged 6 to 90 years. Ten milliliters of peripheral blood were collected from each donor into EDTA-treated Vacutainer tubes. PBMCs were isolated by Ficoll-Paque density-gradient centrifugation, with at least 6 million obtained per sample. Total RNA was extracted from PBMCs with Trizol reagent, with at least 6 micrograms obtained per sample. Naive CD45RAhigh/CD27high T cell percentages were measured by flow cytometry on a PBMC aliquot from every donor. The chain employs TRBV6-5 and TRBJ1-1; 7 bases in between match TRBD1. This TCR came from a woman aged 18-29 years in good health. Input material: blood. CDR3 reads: CASRADRAKNTEAFF. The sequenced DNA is TGTGCCAGCAGAGCCGACAGGGCTAAGAACACTGAAGCTTTCTTT.